This TCR beta chain was obtained from a study of post-analysis software for immune sequencing data. Study overall: Recorded subtypes: relapsing-remitting, secondary progressive, progressive-relapsing; some patients unannotated.

This clonotype was counted only a few times. The antigen is not known. Germline values: CDR1 KGHSH, CDR2 LQKENI. CDR3 size: 13 residues. V lost 2 bases and J lost 2, with 7 bases in between. General study points: With TRBV5-6, TRBV5-1 and TRBV20-1 included, about five TRBV segments were more frequent in patients than in controls. Among multiple sclerosis patients, normalized Chao1 diversity was significantly below that of controls. The F measure placed samples prepared in the same batch into strongly shared clusters.

Researchers reported that TCR beta cDNA libraries carried unique molecular identifiers. Yield was roughly 0.5 million cDNA molecules from 1 to 10 million T cells. TCRdb recomputed calls from the PCR reads with MiXCR, one row per CDR3 protein. The table has roughly 540,000 distinct CDR3 sequences, under 40% seen once. The rearrangement uses TRBV18 and TRBJ2-7; D is ambiguous. The specimen was blood. The sequence was collected from a girl younger than 18 with multiple sclerosis. In DNA form, the CDR3 reads TGTGCCAGCTCACCAATCGCCGCCTACGAGCAGTACTTC. Its protein is CASSPIAAYEQYF.